This TCR beta chain was sequenced for a study of T cell changes during pregnancy in multiple sclerosis. Germline loops: CDR1 LNHDA, CDR2 SQIVND (reference sequence). V shed 8 bases and J 3 bases; nucleotides not matched to a gene: 4. This CDR3 spans 13 amino acids. The method was immunoSEQ multiplex PCR; TCRdb's version includes in-frame clones alone and lacks a portion of them. The repertoire holds around 28,000 clones, with about nine tenths as singletons. The input for sequencing was CD4+ T cells from peripheral blood mononuclear cells, taken in the first trimester of pregnancy. The sequence was obtained from a female donor in good health, enrolled as a control in a pregnancy study. The J gene is TRBJ2-3, the V gene TRBV19, with 8 positions matching TRBD1. The CDR3 nucleotides are TGTGCCAGTCGGACAGGGATGACAGATACGCAGTATTTT. This codes for CASRTGMTDTQYF.